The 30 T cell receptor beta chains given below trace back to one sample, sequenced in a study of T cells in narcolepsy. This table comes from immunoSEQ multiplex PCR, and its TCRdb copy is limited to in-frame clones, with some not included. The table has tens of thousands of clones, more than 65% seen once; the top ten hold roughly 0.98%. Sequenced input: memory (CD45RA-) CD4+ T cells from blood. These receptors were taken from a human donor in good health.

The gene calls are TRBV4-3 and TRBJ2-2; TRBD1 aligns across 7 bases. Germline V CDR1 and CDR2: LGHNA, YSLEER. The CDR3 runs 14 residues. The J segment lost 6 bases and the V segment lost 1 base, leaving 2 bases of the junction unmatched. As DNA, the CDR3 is TGCGCCAGCAGCCAAGGGCAGGGGGCCGGGGAGCTGTTTTTT. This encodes CASSQGQGAGELFF.

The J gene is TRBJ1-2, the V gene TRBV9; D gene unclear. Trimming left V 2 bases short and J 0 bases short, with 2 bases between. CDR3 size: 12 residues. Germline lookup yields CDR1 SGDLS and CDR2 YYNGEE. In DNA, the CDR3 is TGTGCCAGCAGCGTGGCTAACTATGGCTACACCTTC. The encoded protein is CASSVANYGYTF.

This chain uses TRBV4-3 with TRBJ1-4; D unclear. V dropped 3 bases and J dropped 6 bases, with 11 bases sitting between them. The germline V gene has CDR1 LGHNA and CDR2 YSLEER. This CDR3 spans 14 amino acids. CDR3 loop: CASSQPVRDEKLFF. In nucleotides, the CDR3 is TGCGCCAGCAGCCAGCCGGTGAGGGATGAAAAACTGTTTTTT.

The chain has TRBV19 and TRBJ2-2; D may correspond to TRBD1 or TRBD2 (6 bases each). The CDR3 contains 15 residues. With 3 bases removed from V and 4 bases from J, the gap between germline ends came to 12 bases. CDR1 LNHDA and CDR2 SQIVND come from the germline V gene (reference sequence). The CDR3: CASSIVWGATGELFF. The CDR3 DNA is TGTGCCAGTAGTATTGTCTGGGGGGCCACCGGGGAGCTGTTTTTT.

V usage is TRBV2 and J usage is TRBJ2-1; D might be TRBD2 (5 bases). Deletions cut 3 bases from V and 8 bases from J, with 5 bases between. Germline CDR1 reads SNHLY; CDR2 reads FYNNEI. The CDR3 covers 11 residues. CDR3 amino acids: CASSDGDEQFF. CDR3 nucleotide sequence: TGTGCCAGCAGTGACGGGGATGAGCAGTTCTTC.

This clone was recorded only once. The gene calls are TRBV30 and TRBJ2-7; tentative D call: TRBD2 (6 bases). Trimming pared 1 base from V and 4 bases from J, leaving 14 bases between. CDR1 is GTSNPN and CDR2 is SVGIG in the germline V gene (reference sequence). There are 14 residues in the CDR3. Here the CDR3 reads CAWSGGNPGYEQYF. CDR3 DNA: TGTGCCTGGAGTGGCGGGAACCCTGGGTACGAGCAGTACTTC. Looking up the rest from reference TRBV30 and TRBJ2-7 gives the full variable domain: SQTIHQWPATLVQPVGSPLSLECTVEGTSNPNLYWYRQAAGRGLQLLFYSVGIGQISSEVPQNLSASRPQDRQFILSSKKLLLSDSGFYLCAWSGGNPGYEQYFGPGTRLTVT.

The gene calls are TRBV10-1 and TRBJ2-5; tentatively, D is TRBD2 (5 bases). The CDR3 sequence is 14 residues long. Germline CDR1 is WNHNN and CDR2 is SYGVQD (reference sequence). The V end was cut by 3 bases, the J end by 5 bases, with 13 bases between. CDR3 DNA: TGCGCCAGCAGTGATTATCGAAGCGGTGAGACCCAGTACTTC. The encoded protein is CASSDYRSGETQYF.

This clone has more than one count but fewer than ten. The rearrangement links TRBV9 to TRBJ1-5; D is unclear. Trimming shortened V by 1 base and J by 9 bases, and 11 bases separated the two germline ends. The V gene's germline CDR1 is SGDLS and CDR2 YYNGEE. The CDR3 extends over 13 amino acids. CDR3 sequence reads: CASSVYADAPQHF. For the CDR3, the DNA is TGTGCCAGCAGCGTATATGCAGACGCGCCCCAGCATTTT. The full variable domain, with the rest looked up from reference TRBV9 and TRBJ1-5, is DSGVTQTPKHLITATGQRVTLRCSPRSGDLSVYWYQQSLDQGLQFLIQYYNGEERAKGNILERFSAQQFPDLHSELNLSSLELGDSALYFCASSVYADAPQHFGDGTRLSIL.

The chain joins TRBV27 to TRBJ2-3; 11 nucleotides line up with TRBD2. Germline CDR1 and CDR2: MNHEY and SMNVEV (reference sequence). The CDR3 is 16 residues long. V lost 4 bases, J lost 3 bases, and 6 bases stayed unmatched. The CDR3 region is CASSSPGLAATDTQYF. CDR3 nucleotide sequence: TGTGCCAGCAGTTCCCCGGGACTAGCGGCAACAGATACGCAGTATTTT.

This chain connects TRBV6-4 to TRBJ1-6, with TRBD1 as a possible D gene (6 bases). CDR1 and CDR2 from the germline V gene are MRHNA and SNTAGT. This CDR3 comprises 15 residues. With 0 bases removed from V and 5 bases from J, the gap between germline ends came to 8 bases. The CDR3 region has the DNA TGTGCCAGCAGTGACTCGGGGGGCAATAATTCACCCCTCCACTTT. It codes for CASSDSGGNNSPLHF.

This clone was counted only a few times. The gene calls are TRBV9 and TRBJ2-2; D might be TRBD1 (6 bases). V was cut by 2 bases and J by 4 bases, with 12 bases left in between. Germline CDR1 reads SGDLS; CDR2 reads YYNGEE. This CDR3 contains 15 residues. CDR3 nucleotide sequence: TGTGCCAGCAGCGTTTGGACAGATTCCACCGGGGAGCTGTTTTTT. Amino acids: CASSVWTDSTGELFF.

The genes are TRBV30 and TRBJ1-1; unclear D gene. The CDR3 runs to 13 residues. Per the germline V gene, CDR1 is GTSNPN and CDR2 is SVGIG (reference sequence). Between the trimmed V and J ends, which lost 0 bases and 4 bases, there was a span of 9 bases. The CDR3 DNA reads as TGTGCCTGGAGTGTAATAATGGGCACTGAAGCTTTCTTT. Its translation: CAWSVIMGTEAFF.

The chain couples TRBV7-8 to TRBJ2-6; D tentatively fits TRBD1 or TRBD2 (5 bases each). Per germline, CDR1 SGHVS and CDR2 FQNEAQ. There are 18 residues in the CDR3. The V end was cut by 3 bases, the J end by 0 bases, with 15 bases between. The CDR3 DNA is TGTGCCAGCAGCTTCCCGGGACGGAAAATCTCTGGGGCCAACGTCCTGACTTTC. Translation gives CASSFPGRKISGANVLTF.

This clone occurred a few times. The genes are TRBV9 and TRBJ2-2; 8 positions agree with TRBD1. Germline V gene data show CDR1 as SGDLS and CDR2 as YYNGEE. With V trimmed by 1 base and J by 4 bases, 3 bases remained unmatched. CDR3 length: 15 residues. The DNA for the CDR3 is TGTGCCAGCAGCGTACAGGGACAGGTCACCGGGGAGCTGTTTTTT. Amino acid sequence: CASSVQGQVTGELFF.

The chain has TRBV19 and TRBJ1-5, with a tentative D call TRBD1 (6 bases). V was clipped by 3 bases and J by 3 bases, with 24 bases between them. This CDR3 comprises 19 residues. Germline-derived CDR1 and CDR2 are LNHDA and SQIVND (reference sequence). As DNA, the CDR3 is TGTGCCAGTAGTATTTTTCGGAACGGACAGAAACTTTCCAATCAGCCCCAGCATTTT. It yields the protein CASSIFRNGQKLSNQPQHF.

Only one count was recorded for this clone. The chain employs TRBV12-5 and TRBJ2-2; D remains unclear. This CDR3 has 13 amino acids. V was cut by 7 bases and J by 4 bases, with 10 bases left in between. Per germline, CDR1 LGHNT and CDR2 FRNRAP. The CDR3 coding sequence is TGTGCTAGTGCTTTTAGGGTCACCGGGGAGCTGTTTTTT. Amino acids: CASAFRVTGELFF. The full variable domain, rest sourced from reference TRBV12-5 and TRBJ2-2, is DARVTQTPRHKVTEMGQEVTMRCQPILGHNTVFWYRQTMMQGLELLAYFRNRAPLDDSGMPKDRFSAEMPDATLATLKIQPSEPRDSAVYFCASAFRVTGELFFGEGSRLTVL.

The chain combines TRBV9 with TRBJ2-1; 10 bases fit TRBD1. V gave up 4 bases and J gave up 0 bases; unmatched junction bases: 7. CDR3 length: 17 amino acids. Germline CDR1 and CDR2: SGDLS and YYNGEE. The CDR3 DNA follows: TGTGCCAGCAGCTTCCGGACAGGGGGGAGCTCCTACAATGAGCAGTTCTTC. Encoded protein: CASSFRTGGSSYNEQFF.

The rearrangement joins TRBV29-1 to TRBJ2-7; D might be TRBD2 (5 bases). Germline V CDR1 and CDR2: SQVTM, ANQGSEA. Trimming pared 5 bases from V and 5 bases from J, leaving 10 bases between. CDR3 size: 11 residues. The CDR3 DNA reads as TGCAGCGTTTCCGGGATCGACGAGCAGTACTTC. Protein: CSVSGIDEQYF.

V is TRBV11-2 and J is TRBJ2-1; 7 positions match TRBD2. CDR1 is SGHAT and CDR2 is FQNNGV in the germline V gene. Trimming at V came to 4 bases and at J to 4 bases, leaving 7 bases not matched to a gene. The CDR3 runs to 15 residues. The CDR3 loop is CASSSQAGTYNEQFF. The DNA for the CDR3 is TGTGCCAGCAGCTCCCAAGCGGGAACTTACAATGAGCAGTTCTTC.

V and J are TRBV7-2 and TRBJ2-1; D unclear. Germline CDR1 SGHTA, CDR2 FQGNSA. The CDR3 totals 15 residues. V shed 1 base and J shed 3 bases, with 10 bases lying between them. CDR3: CASSLEAQDYNEQFF. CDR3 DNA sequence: TGTGCCAGCAGCTTAGAGGCCCAGGACTACAATGAGCAGTTCTTC.

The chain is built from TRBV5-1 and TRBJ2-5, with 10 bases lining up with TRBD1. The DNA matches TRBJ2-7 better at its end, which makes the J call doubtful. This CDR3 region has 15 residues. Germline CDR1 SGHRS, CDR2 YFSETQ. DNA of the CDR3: TGCGCCAGCAGCTTCGGACAGGGGGTCCCCTACGAGCAGTACTTC. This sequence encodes CASSFGQGVPYEQYF.

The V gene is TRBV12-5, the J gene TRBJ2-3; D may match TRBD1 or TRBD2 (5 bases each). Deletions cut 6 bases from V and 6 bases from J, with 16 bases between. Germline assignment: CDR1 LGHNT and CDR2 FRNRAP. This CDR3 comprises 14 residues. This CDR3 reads CASGPGTHDDTQYF. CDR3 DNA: TGTGCTAGTGGCCCCGGGACCCACGATGATACGCAGTATTTT.

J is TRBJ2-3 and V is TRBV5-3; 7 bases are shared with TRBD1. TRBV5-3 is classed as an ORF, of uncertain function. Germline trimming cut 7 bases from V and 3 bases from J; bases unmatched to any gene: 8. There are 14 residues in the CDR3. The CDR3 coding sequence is TGTGCCAGAGCCCCCGACAGGGAGACAGATACGCAGTATTTT. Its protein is CARAPDRETDTQYF.

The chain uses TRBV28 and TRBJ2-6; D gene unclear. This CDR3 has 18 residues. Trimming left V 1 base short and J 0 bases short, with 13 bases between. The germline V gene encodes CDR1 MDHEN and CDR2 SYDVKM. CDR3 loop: CASSLSGMGPSGANVLTF. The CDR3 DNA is TGTGCCAGCAGTTTATCAGGAATGGGTCCCTCTGGGGCCAACGTCCTGACTTTC.

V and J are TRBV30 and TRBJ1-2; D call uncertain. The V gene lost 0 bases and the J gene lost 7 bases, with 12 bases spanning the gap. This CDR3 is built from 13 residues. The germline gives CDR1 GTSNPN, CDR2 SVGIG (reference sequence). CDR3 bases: TGTGCCTGGAGTGTTGGGAGCGTCGGTGGCTACACCTTC. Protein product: CAWSVGSVGGYTF. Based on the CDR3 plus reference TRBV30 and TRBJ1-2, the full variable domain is SQTIHQWPATLVQPVGSPLSLECTVEGTSNPNLYWYRQAAGRGLQLLFYSVGIGQISSEVPQNLSASRPQDRQFILSSKKLLLSDSGFYLCAWSVGSVGGYTFGSGTRLTVV.

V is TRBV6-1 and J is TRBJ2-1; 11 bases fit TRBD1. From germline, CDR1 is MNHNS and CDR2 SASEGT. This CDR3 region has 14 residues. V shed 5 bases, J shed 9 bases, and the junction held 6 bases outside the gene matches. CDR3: CASSRTGGESEQFF. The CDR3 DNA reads TGTGCCAGCAGTCGGACAGGGGGCGAATCTGAGCAGTTCTTC.

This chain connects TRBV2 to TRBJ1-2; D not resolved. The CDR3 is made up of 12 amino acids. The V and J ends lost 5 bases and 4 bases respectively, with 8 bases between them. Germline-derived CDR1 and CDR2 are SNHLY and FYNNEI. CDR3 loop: CASSSEGYGYTF. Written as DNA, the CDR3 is TGTGCCAGCAGTTCTGAGGGCTATGGCTACACCTTC. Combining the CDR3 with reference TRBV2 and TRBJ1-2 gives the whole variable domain EPEVTQTPSHQVTQMGQEVILRCVPISNHLYFYWYRQILGQKVEFLVSFYNNEISEKSEIFDDQFSVERPDGSNFTLKIRSTKLEDSAMYFCASSSEGYGYTFGSGTRLTVV.

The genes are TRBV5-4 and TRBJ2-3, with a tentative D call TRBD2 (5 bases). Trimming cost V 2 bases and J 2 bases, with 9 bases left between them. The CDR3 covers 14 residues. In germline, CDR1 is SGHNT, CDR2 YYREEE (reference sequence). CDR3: CASSLGLLTDTQYF. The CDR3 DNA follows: TGTGCCAGCAGCTTAGGACTCCTCACAGATACGCAGTATTTT.

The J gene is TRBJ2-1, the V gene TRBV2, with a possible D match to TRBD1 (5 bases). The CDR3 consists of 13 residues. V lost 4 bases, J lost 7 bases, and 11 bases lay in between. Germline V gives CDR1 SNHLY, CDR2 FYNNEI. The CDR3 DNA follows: TGTGCCAGCAGTGTTCAGGGCAAAAATGAGCAGTTCTTC. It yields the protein CASSVQGKNEQFF.

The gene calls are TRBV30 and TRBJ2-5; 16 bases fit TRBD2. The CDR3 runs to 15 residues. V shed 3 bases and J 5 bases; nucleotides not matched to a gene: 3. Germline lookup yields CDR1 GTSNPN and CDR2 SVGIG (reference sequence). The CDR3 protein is CAWSGTSGRGETQYF. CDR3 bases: TGTGCCTGGAGCGGGACTAGCGGGAGGGGGGAGACCCAGTACTTC.